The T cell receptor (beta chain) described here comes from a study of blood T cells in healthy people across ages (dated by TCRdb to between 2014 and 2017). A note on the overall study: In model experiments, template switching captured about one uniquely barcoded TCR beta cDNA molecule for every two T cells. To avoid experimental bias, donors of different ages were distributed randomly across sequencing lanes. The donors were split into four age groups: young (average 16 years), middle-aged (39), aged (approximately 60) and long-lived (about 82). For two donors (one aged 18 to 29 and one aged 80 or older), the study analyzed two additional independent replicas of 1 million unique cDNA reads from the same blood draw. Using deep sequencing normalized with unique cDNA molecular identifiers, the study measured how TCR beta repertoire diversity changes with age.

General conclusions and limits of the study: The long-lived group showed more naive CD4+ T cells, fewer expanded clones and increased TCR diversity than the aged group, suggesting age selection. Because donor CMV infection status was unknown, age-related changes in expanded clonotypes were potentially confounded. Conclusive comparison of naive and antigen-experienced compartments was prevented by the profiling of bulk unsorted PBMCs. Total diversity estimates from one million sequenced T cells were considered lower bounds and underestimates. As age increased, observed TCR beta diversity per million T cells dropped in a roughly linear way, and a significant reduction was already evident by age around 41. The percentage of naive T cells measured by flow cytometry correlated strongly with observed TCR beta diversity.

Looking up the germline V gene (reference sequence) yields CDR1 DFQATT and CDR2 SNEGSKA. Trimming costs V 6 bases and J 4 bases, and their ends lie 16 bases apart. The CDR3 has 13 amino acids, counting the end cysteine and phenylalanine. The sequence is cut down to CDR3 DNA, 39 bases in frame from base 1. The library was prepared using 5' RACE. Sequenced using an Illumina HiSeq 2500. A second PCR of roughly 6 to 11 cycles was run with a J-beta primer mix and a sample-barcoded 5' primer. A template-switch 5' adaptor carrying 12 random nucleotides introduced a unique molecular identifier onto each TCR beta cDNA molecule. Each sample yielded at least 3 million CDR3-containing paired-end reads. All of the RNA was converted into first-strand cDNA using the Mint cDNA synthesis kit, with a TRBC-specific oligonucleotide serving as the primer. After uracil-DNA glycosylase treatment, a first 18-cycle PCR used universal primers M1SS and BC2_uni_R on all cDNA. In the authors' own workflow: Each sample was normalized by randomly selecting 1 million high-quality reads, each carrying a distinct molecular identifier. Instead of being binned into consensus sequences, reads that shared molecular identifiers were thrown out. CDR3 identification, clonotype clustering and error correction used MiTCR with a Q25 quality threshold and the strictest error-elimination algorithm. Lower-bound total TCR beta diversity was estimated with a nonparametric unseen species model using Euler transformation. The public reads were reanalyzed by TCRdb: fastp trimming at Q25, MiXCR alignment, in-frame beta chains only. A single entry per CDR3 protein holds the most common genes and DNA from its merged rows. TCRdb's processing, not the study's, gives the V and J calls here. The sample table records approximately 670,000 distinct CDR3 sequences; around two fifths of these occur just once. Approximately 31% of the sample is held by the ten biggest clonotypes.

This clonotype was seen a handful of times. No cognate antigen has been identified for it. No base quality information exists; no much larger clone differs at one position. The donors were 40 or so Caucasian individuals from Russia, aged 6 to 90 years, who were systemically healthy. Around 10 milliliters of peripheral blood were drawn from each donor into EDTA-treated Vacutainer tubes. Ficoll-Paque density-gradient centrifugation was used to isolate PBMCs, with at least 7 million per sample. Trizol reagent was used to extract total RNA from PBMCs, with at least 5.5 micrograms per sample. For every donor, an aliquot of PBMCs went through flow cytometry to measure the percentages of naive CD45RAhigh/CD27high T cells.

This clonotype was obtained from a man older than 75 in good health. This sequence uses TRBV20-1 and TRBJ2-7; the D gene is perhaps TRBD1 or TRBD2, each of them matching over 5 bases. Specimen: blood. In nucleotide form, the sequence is TGCAGTGCCCCTAAAGATGGGGGTTACGAGCAGTACTTC. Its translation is CSAPKDGGYEQYF.